The entry below gives a single T cell receptor beta chain sequence along with its context. Its antigen is unidentified. The same CDR3 arises from other DNA sequences in this sample as well. The sample belongs to a study of shared clonotypes between healthy human individuals. Overall study: Two female and a few male donors aged 18 to 49 were enrolled. Findings and limits, study-wide: It was only blood that was sampled, and tissue repertoires likely differ.

Using immunoSEQ multiplex PCR, the repertoire was profiled, and TCRdb retains in-frame clones only, with some absent. The sample contains 2 million to 2.5 million clones, approximately 95% of which appear only once. Germline V gives CDR1 SGHRS, CDR2 YFSETQ. The V end lost 0 bases, the J end lost 2 bases, and 5 bases lay between the germline ends. This CDR3 region has 13 residues. The receptor was derived from a young man in good health. The sequencing sample was made of naive CD4+ T cells sorted from blood. Subset: CD45RA+ positively selected. The rearrangement links TRBV5-1 to TRBJ2-5, with D unclear. CDR3 loop: CASSLATQETQYF. The CDR3 nucleotides are TGCGCCAGCAGCTTGGCAACACAAGAGACCCAGTACTTC.